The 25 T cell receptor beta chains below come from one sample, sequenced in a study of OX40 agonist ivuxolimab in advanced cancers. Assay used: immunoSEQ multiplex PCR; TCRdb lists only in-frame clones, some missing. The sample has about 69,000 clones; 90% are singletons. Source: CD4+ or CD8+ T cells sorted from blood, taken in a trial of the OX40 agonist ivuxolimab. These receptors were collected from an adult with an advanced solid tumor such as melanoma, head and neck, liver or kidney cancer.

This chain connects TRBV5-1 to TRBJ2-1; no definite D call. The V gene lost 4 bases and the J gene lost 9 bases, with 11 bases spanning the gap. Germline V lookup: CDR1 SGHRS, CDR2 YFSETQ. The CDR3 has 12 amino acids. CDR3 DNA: TGCGCCAGCAGCGCGTCGGGCCCTGAGCAGTTCTTC. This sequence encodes CASSASGPEQFF.

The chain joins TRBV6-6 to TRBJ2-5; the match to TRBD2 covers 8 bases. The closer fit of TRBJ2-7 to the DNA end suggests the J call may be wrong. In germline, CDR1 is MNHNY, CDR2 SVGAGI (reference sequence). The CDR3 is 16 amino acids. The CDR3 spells CASSYSGRHPTYEQYF. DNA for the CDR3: TGTGCCAGCAGTTACAGCGGGAGACACCCAACCTACGAGCAGTACTTC.

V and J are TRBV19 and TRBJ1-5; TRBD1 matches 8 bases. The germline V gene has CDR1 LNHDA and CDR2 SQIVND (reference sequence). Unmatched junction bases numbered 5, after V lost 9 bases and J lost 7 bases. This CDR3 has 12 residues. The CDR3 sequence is CASGRGLQPQHF. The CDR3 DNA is TGTGCCAGCGGCAGGGGGCTCCAGCCCCAGCATTTT.

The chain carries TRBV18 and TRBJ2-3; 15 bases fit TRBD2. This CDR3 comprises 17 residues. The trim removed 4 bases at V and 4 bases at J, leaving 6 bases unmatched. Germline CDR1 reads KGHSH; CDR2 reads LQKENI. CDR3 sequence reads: CASSRGLAGGRADTQYF. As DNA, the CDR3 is TGTGCCAGCTCACGGGGACTAGCGGGAGGAAGGGCAGATACGCAGTATTTT.

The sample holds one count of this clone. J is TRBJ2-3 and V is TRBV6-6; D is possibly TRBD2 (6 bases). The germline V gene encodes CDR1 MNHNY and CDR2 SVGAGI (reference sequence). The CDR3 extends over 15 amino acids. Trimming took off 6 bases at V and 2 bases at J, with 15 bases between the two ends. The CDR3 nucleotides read TGTGCCAGCAGCTATGGACTACAAGCCACAGATACGCAGTATTTT. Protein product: CASSYGLQATDTQYF.

The CDR3 DNA reads as TGTGCCAGCAGCTTAGTAGGGACTAGCGCGACCACAGATACGCAGTATTTT. It specifies CASSLVGTSATTDTQYF. This chain joins TRBV7-3 and TRBJ2-3, with TRBD2 identical over 10 bases. Germline V gene data show CDR1 as SGHTA and CDR2 as FQGTGA. The CDR3 has 17 residues. V trimming: 2 bases; J trimming: 2 bases; junction bases outside the gene matches: 7.

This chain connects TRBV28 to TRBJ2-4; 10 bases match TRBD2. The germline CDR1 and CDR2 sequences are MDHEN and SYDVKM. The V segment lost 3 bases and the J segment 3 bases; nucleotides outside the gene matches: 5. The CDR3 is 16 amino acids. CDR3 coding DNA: TGTGCCAGCAGTTTCACTAGCGGGAACGGCAAAAACATTCAGTACTTC. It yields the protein CASSFTSGNGKNIQYF.

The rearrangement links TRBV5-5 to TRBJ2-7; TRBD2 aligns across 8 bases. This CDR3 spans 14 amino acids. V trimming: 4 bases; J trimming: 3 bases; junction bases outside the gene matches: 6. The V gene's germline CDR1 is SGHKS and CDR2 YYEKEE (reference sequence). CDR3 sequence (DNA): TGTGCCAGCAGCCCAATAAGCGGGGGCTACGAGCAGTACTTC. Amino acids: CASSPISGGYEQYF.

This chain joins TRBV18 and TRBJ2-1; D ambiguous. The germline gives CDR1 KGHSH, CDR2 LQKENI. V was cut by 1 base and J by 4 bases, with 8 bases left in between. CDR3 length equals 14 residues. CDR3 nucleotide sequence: TGTGCCAGCTCACCACGGGTGGATTACAATGAGCAGTTCTTC. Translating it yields CASSPRVDYNEQFF. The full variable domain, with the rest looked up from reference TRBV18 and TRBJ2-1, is NAGVMQNPRHLVRRRGQEARLRCSPMKGHSHVYWYRQLPEEGLKFMVYLQKENIIDESGMPKERFSAEFPKEGPSILRIQQVVRGDSAAYFCASSPRVDYNEQFFGPGTRLTVL.

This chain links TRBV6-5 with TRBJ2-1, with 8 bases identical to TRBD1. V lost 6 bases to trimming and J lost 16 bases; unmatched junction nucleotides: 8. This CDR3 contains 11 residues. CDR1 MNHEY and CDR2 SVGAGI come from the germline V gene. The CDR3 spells CASRSDRGYFF. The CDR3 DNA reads TGTGCCAGCAGATCAGACAGGGGCTACTTCTTC.

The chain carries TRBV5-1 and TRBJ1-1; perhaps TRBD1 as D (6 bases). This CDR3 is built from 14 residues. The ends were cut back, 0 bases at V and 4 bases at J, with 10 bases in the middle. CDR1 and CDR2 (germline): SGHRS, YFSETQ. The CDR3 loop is CASSLVGAVTEAFF. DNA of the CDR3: TGCGCCAGCAGCTTGGTGGGGGCGGTCACTGAAGCTTTCTTT.

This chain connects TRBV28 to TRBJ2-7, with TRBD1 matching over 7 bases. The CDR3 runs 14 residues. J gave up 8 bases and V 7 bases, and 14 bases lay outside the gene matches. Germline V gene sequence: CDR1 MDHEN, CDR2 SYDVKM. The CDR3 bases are TGTGCCAGCACCCGAGGGGGCCGCCAGGATAAGCAGTACTTC. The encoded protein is CASTRGGRQDKQYF. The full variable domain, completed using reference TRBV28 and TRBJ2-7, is DVKVTQSSRYLVKRTGEKVFLECVQDMDHENMFWYRQDPGLGLRLIYFSYDVKMKEKGDIPEGYSVSREKKERFSLILESASTNQTSMYLCASTRGGRQDKQYFGPGTRLTVT.

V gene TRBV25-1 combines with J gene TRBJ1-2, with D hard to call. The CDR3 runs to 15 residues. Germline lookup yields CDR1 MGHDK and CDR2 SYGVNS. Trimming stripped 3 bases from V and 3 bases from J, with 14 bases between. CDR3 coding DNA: TGTGCCAGCAGTGATCCCTCGACGGCGCACTATGGCTACACCTTC. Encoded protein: CASSDPSTAHYGYTF.

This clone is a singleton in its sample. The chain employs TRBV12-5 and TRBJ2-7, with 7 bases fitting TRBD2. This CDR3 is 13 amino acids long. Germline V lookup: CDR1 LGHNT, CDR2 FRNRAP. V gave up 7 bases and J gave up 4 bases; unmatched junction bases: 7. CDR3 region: CASDWGGYYEQYF. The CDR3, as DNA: TGTGCTAGTGATTGGGGGGGATATTACGAGCAGTACTTC.

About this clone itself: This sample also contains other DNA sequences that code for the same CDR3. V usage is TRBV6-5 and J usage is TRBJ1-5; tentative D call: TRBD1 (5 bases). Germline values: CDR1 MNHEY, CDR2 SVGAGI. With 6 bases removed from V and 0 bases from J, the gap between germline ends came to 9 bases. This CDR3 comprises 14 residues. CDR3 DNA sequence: TGTGCCAGCAGGGGACGGAGTAGCAATCAGCCCCAGCATTTT. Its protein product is CASRGRSSNQPQHF.

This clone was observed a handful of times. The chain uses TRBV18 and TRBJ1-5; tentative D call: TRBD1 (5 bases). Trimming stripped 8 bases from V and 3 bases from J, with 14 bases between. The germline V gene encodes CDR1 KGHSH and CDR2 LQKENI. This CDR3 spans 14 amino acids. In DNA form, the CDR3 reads TGTGCCAGCGCCGGGACCTCCGCCAATCAGCCCCAGCATTTT. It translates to CASAGTSANQPQHF. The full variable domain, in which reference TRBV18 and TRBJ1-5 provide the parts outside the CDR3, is NAGVMQNPRHLVRRRGQEARLRCSPMKGHSHVYWYRQLPEEGLKFMVYLQKENIIDESGMPKERFSAEFPKEGPSILRIQQVVRGDSAAYFCASAGTSANQPQHFGDGTRLSIL.

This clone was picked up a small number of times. The CDR3 protein is CASSRGNNEQFF. DNA of the CDR3: TGTGCCAGCAGCCGCGGGAACAATGAGCAGTTCTTC. The chain has TRBV21-1 and TRBJ2-1; TRBD2, the table's D call, was not compared with the DNA. TRBV21-1 is deemed a pseudogene. There are 12 residues in the CDR3.

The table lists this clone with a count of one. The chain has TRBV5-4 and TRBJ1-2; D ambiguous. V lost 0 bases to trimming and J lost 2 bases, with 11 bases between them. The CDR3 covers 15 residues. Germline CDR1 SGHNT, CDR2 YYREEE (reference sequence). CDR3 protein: CASSLALASNYGYTF. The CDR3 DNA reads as TGTGCCAGCAGCTTGGCATTGGCATCAAACTATGGCTACACCTTC.

Here the CDR3 DNA reads TGTGCCAGCAGCTTGGATAGGTACGAGCAGTACTTC. This sequence encodes CASSLDRYEQYF. The chain carries TRBV5-5 and TRBJ2-7; D is undetermined. The CDR3 sequence is 12 residues long. From germline, CDR1 is SGHKS and CDR2 YYEKEE (reference sequence). V lost 0 bases, J lost 4 bases, and 5 bases lay in between.

CDR3 in amino acids: CSAGTAKETQYF. The DNA for the CDR3 is TGCAGCGCAGGGACAGCCAAAGAGACCCAGTACTTC. The rearrangement links TRBV29-1 to TRBJ2-5; 7 bases agree with TRBD1. CDR3 size: 12 residues. Per germline, CDR1 SQVTM and CDR2 ANQGSEA. The V and J ends lost 7 bases and 3 bases, in that order; junction bases with no gene match: 5.

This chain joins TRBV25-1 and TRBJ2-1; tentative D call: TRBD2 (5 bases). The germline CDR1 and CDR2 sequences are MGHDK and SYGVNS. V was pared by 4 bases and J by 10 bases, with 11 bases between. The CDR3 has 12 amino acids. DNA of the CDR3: TGTGCCAGCAGTGCGGACTTGAGGGAGCAGTTCTTC. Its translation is CASSADLREQFF.

Written as DNA, the CDR3 is TGTGCCAGCAGTTTATATCGCTCCAATGAGCAGTTCTTC. This codes for CASSLYRSNEQFF. The V and J genes are TRBV27 and TRBJ2-1; D remains unclear. This CDR3 comprises 13 residues. The germline gives CDR1 MNHEY, CDR2 SMNVEV (reference sequence). Trimming took off 1 base at V and 6 bases at J, with 7 bases between the two ends.

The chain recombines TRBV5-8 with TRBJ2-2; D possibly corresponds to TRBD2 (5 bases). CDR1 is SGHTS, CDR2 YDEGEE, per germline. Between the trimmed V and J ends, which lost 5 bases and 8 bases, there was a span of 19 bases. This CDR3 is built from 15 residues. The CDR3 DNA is TGTGCCAGCAGAACCGGGAAGACAACTGGGGGGGAGCTGTTTTTT. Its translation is CASRTGKTTGGELFF.

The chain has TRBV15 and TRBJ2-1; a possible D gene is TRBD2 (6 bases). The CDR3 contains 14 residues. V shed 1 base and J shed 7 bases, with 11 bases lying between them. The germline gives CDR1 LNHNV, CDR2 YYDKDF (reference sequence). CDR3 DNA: TGTGCCACCAGCAGAGCCCTCCGGGAGAATGAGCAGTTCTTC. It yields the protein CATSRALRENEQFF.

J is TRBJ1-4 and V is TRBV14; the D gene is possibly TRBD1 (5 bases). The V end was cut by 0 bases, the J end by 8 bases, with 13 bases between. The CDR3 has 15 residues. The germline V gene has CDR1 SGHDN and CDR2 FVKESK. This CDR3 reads CASSQEGTGGEKLFF. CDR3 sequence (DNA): TGTGCCAGCAGCCAAGAGGGCACAGGAGGGGAAAAACTGTTTTTT.